This T cell receptor beta chain emerged from a study of siplizumab effects on memory and regulatory T cells. Findings and caveats of the study: Proliferating clones, CD4+ or CD8+, lacked an assignable naive or memory phenotype in roughly 75-97% of cases. Siplizumab caused a significant drop in alloreactive sequences traceable to unstimulated CD4+ memory cells. A minor share of alloreactive clones matched unstimulated subsets.

With respect to this clone: Its antigen is still unknown.

TCRdb's table, derived via immunoSEQ multiplex PCR, lists solely in-frame clones and lacks some. The table includes around 95,000 clones, approximately 94% detected once. The CDR3 runs to 11 residues. Trimming took 2 bases from V and 5 from J, leaving 1 base between them. Germline V gene sequence: CDR1 MNHNS, CDR2 SASEGT. The sequenced sample was non-Treg CD4+ T cells sorted from blood. The chain has TRBV6-1 and TRBJ2-1; D remains unclear. The clonotype was recovered from a human donor in good health. CDR3 in DNA: TGTGCCAGCAGTGAAAACAATGAGCAGTTCTTC. Translation gives CASSENNEQFF.